The 23 T cell receptor beta chains below come from one sample, sequenced in a study of tumor-infiltrating lymphocytes in primary liver carcinoma. For blood RNA, unsorted whole blood served as the source, and germline DNA was extracted too. Using a constant-region primer together with ProtoScript II reverse transcriptase, TCR beta cDNA was made from about 500 ng of total RNA. Three nested multiplex PCR rounds, a slightly modified ARM-PCR, produced the libraries for TCR beta. Both of the initial two PCR rounds ran for approximately 10 cycles and employed TRBV1-TRBV30 forward primers alongside a C-beta reverse primer. TCRdb re-analysed the multiplex PCR reads in MiXCR, keeping a single row per CDR3 protein. The data contain fewer than 400,000 distinct CDR3 sequences, 65% of them singletons. Sample: peripheral blood. These receptors came from a man aged 35-49 years with primary liver carcinoma and hepatitis B virus infection.

This clonotype is a singleton in its sample. Since a much larger clone is just one base distant, this may be a read error. V is TRBV4-1 and J is TRBJ2-7, with D unclear. The V gene's germline CDR1 is MGHRA and CDR2 YSYEKL. CDR3 size: 14 residues. Here the CDR3 DNA reads TGCGCCAGCAGCCAAGGGCTAGGATCCTACGAGCAGCACTTC. Translated: CASSQGLGSYEQHF.

Notes on this clonotype: This may be a read error, as it is one base from a much larger clone. The chain recombines TRBV6-5 with TRBJ1-2, with D tentatively TRBD1 (5 bases). CDR3 size: 13 residues. Germline V gives CDR1 MNHEY, CDR2 SVGAGI. The DNA of the CDR3 is TGTGTCGGCAACCTCGCAGGGCTATATGGCTACACCTTC. This codes for CVGNLAGLYGYTF.

This clonotype was picked up one time. A read error is possible here, since a much larger clone lies one base away. V is TRBV6-2 or TRBV6-3 and J is TRBJ1-5; possible D gene TRBD1, 6 bases. Germline CDR1 reads MNHEY; CDR2 reads SVGEGT. The CDR3 is 15 amino acids. The CDR3 sequence is CASSSPGGSNQHQHF. CDR3 sequence (DNA): TGTGCCAGCAGTTCCCCGGGGGGCTCGAATCAGCACCAGCATTTT.

Notes on this clonotype: This CDR3 fails to terminate in the conserved phenylalanine or tryptophan, so it likely reflects a read error. This sequence joins TRBV6-5 and TRBJ2-3, with D unclear. The CDR3 has 11 amino acids. Germline CDR1 MNHEY, CDR2 SVGAGI. CDR3 DNA sequence: TGTGCCAGCGGTTACGGGGATACGCAGTATTAT. Protein product: CASGYGDTQYY.

This clonotype was detected only a few times. The CDR3 region has the DNA TGTGCCAGCAGCTCTGATATAACAGGGTACTACGAGCAGTACTTC. Amino acids: CASSSDITGYYEQYF. The chain is built from TRBV11-2 and TRBJ2-7; TRBD1 might be the D (6 bases). This CDR3 region has 15 residues. Germline CDR1 and CDR2: SGHAT and FQNNGV. V lost 4 bases to trimming and J lost 3 bases, with 16 bases between them.

This clonotype occurred many times. The chain combines TRBV11-2 with TRBJ2-3; the match to TRBD2 covers 7 bases. The CDR3 has 15 residues. Trimming removed 3 bases from V and 2 bases from J; junction bases left unmatched: 5. Germline CDR1 SGHAT, CDR2 FQNNGV. Here the CDR3 DNA reads TGTGCCAGCAGCTTCCTAGCGGTTACCACAGATACGCAGTATTTT. It yields the protein CASSFLAVTTDTQYF.

A remark on this clonotype: This clone may be a read error of a much larger clone one base away. This rearrangement joins TRBV12-3 or TRBV12-4 to TRBJ2-5; D remains unclear. This CDR3 spans 12 amino acids. Trimming removed 3 bases from V and 5 bases from J, with 7 bases in between. The CDR3 region is CASSFQVETQYF. In DNA form, the CDR3 reads TGTGCCAGCAGTTTCCAGGTGGAGACCCAGTACTTC.

Worth noting for this clonotype: Being one base from a much bigger clone, this may be a read error. This is likely a read error, given that the CDR3 carries no conserved phenylalanine or tryptophan at its end. V usage is TRBV5-4 and J usage is TRBJ2-2; 9 bases align to TRBD2. Germline trimming cut 2 bases from V and 4 bases from J; bases unmatched to any gene: 3. Per the germline V gene, CDR1 is SGHNT and CDR2 is YYREEE (reference sequence). The CDR3 spans 15 residues. The chain's CDR3 is CASSFTSGRTGELFL. The CDR3 DNA is TGTGCCAGCAGCTTCACTAGCGGGCGCACCGGGGAGCTGTTTCTT.

To note about this clonotype: An end of the junction differs from the germline gene, which may be a read error. This chain uses TRBV5-6 with TRBJ2-3; D might be TRBD1 (6 bases). The CDR3 spans 13 residues. Germline loops: CDR1 SGHDT, CDR2 YYEEEE. The chain's CDR3 is CANSLRGTDTQYF. The CDR3, as DNA: TGTGCCAACAGCTTAAGGGGGACGGATACGCAGTATTTT.

This clonotype was detected a few times. The chain carries TRBV5-1 and TRBJ2-7; a weak D match, TRBD1 (5 bases). V was clipped by 0 bases and J by 12 bases, with 13 bases between them. This CDR3 is built from 12 residues. The V gene's germline CDR1 is SGHRS and CDR2 YFSETQ. The CDR3 DNA follows: TGCGCCAGCAGCTTGGAGGGGCCCGCATTGTACTTC. This gives the protein CASSLEGPALYF.

This rearrangement joins TRBV11-2 to TRBJ2-7; the match to TRBD1 covers 7 bases. Trimming removed 1 base from V and 13 bases from J; junction bases left unmatched: 16. There are 15 residues in the CDR3. Germline V gene sequence: CDR1 SGHAT, CDR2 FQNNGV. The CDR3 DNA reads as TGTGCCAGCAGCTTAGTAGGGGGCGCAAGCAACGATCAATACTTC. As protein: CASSLVGGASNDQYF.

CDR3 residues: CASSGRDSGIRETQYF. For the CDR3, the DNA is TGTGCCAGCAGTGGACGCGATAGCGGGATTAGAGAGACCCAGTACTTC. This chain connects TRBV28 to TRBJ2-5, with 8 nucleotides matching TRBD2. The CDR3 is 16 residues long. The germline V gene encodes CDR1 MDHEN and CDR2 SYDVKM. J lost 4 bases, V lost 5 bases, and 12 bases had no gene match.

Remarks on this clonotype: Being one base from a much bigger clone, this may be a read error. V usage is TRBV4-1 and J usage is TRBJ2-1; D might be TRBD1 or TRBD2, each matching 5 bases. The CDR3 extends over 16 amino acids. The V gene's germline CDR1 is MGHRA and CDR2 YSYEKL. V was clipped by 6 bases and J by 4 bases, with 19 bases between them. The CDR3 coding sequence is TGCGCCAGCAGGCAGGTCCCCGGGACCCCTTACAATGAGCAGTTCTTC. It translates to CASRQVPGTPYNEQFF.

The CDR3 sequence: CARDGNYGYTF. The DNA of the CDR3 is TGTGCCCGGGACGGTAACTATGGCTACACCTTC. V gene TRBV30 combines with J gene TRBJ1-2, with a tentative D call TRBD1 (5 bases). CDR3 length: 11 residues. Germline CDR1 and CDR2: GTSNPN and SVGIG (reference sequence). Trimming stripped 8 bases from V and 1 base from J, with 8 bases between.

Comments on this clonotype: Compared with germline, one end of the junction differs, possibly owing to a read error. V gene TRBV4-3 combines with J gene TRBJ2-2, with 9 bases fitting TRBD2. Germline V gene data show CDR1 as LGHNA and CDR2 as YSLEER. This CDR3 spans 19 amino acids. The CDR3 sequence is CASSQDLMEIAGETVELFF. The CDR3 coding sequence is TGCGCCAGTAGCCAAGATTTGATGGAGATAGCGGGAGAAACCGTGGAGCTGTTTTTT.

The rearrangement joins TRBV6-2 or TRBV6-3 to TRBJ2-7; unclear D gene. CDR3 length: 14 amino acids. Germline V lookup: CDR1 MNHEY, CDR2 SVGEGT. The V end was cut by 5 bases, the J end by 2 bases, with 13 bases between. The CDR3 DNA reads as TGTGCCAGCAGTCGCCCCTCTTTGCCCTACGAGCAGTACTTC. Translating it yields CASSRPSLPYEQYF.

On this clonotype itself: The junction departs from germline at one end; a sequencing error may be responsible. The chain recombines TRBV12-3 or TRBV12-4 with TRBJ2-7; D uncertain. This CDR3 spans 13 amino acids. Here the CDR3 reads CANSLVGCYEQYF. CDR3 sequence (DNA): TGTGCCAACAGTTTGGTCGGCTGCTACGAGCAGTACTTC.

V and J are TRBV14 and TRBJ2-3, with 10 bases matching TRBD2. Germline V gene lookup returns CDR1 SGHDN and CDR2 FVKESK. The CDR3 extends over 14 amino acids. Unmatched junction bases numbered 11, after V lost 10 bases and J lost 7 bases. The CDR3 region is CAIRASGRGYTQYF. CDR3 bases: TGTGCCATCAGGGCTAGCGGGAGAGGTTATACGCAGTATTTT.

This clonotype appeared once. A much larger clone differs by one base, so this may be a read error. V gene TRBV4-1 combines with J gene TRBJ2-6; D is unresolved. The CDR3 sequence is 18 residues long. From germline, CDR1 is MGHRA and CDR2 YSYEKL. The V and J ends lost 0 bases and 0 bases respectively, with 12 bases between them. The CDR3 sequence is CASSQEVGTVSGANVLTF. CDR3 bases: TGCGCCAGCAGCCAAGAGGTGGGCACTGTCTCTGGGGCCAACGTCCTGACTTTC.

The J gene is TRBJ1-3, the V gene TRBV28; no definite D call. Per germline, CDR1 MDHEN and CDR2 SYDVKM. CDR3 length equals 13 residues. Trimming shortened V by 3 bases and J by 4 bases, and 7 bases separated the two germline ends. CDR3 sequence: CASSLFRGNTIYF. In nucleotides, the CDR3 is TGTGCCAGCAGTTTGTTCAGGGGAAACACCATATATTTT.

The chain couples TRBV11-2 to TRBJ2-1; possible D gene TRBD1, 6 bases. V dropped 4 bases and J dropped 10 bases, with 26 bases sitting between them. CDR1 SGHAT and CDR2 FQNNGV come from the germline V gene. This CDR3 spans 17 amino acids. As DNA, the CDR3 is TGTGCCAGCAGCTCAATTGGGACACCAGCGTCCTACGGGGAGCAGTTCTTC. It translates to CASSSIGTPASYGEQFF. The whole variable domain, remainder taken from reference TRBV11-2 and TRBJ2-1, is EAGVAQSPRYKIIEKRQSVAFWCNPISGHATLYWYQQILGQGPKLLIQFQNNGVVDDSQLPKDRFSAERLKGVDSTLKIQPAKLEDSAVYLCASSSIGTPASYGEQFFGPGTRLTVL.

About this clonotype itself: A read error is possible here, since a much larger clone lies one base away. V is TRBV29-1 and J is TRBJ1-4, with 8 bases fitting TRBD1. CDR3 length: 13 amino acids. Germline V gene sequence: CDR1 SQVTM, CDR2 ANQGSEA. CDR3 sequence (DNA): TGCAGCGTTGGGCAGGGGGCCTCTGAAAGACTGTTTTTT. Translation gives CSVGQGASERLFF.

The chain couples TRBV4-3 to TRBJ1-5; 7 bases map to TRBD1. The CDR3 is 17 amino acids. In germline, CDR1 is LGHNA, CDR2 YSLEER. V lost 1 base to trimming and J lost 2 bases; unmatched junction nucleotides: 8. CDR3 in amino acids: CASSQGYQGGGNQPQHF. The CDR3 coding sequence is TGCGCCAGCAGCCAAGGCTACCAGGGGGGAGGCAATCAGCCCCAGCATTTT.